These 25 T cell receptor beta chains were all obtained from the same sample, sequenced in a study of neoadjuvant anti-PD-1 for oral cavity cancer. Generated by immunoSEQ multiplex PCR, the TCRdb table keeps only in-frame clones and is missing some. The profile shows 15,000 to 20,000 clones, approximately 70% of them singletons. Source: PBMCs, taken before nivolumab (anti-PD-1) treatment. These receptors were collected from a person between 35 and 79 years old with oral cavity squamous cell carcinoma.

This clone has only one observation. This sequence joins TRBV2 and TRBJ2-7; TRBD2 is a possible D gene (7 bases). Germline V gene lookup returns CDR1 SNHLY and CDR2 FYNNEI. The ends were cut back, 6 bases at V and 3 bases at J, with 15 bases in the middle. The CDR3 is made up of 14 amino acids. DNA for the CDR3: TGTGCCAGCAGCTCGGAGGGGGGGGTCTACGAGCAGTACTTC. Encoded protein: CASSSEGGVYEQYF.

This clone was seen only a few times. This chain joins TRBV9 and TRBJ2-4; TRBD1 might be the D (6 bases). V was cut by 4 bases and J by 6 bases, with 14 bases left in between. Per germline, CDR1 SGDLS and CDR2 YYNGEE. The CDR3 runs to 14 residues. The chain's CDR3 is CASSLAGVANIQYF. CDR3 DNA sequence: TGTGCCAGCAGCCTTGCAGGGGTAGCAAACATTCAGTACTTC.

This chain uses TRBV2 with TRBJ2-7; D unresolved. Trimming stripped 1 base from V and 2 bases from J, with 9 bases between. This CDR3 contains 14 residues. Looked up from germline, CDR1 is SNHLY and CDR2 is FYNNEI. The CDR3 sequence is CASSEVTNPYEQYF. In DNA form, the CDR3 reads TGTGCCAGCAGTGAAGTAACAAACCCCTACGAGCAGTACTTC.

The V gene is TRBV15, the J gene TRBJ2-7; 10 positions match TRBD2. V lost 5 bases and J lost 4; bases outside the gene matches: 14. The CDR3 is 17 residues long. CDR1 and CDR2 (germline): LNHNV, YYDKDF (reference sequence). In DNA, the CDR3 is TGTGCCACCAGCGTCGGCCCCGCAGCGACTAGCGGGTACGAGCAGTACTTC. This translates into CATSVGPAATSGYEQYF.

The chain uses TRBV4-1 and TRBJ1-1, with 8 bases fitting TRBD1. CDR3 length: 16 amino acids. Germline V CDR1 and CDR2: MGHRA, YSYEKL. The V gene end was trimmed by 0 bases and the J gene end by 5 bases; junction bases not matched to a gene: 8. The CDR3 nucleotides are TGCGCCAGCAGCCAAGACACGAGACAGGGGAGGACTGAAGCTTTCTTT. The encoded protein is CASSQDTRQGRTEAFF.

V usage is TRBV28 and J usage is TRBJ1-4, with D unclear. V lost 4 bases and J 7 bases, leaving 10 bases between the germline ends. This CDR3 is built from 13 residues. Germline lookup yields CDR1 MDHEN and CDR2 SYDVKM. The CDR3 DNA sequence: TGTGCCAGCAGTTGGGGTGGGAGTGAAAAACTGTTTTTT. This sequence encodes CASSWGGSEKLFF.

V and J are TRBV11-2 and TRBJ2-1; no firm D call. Per germline, CDR1 SGHAT and CDR2 FQNNGV. This CDR3 region has 15 residues. Trimming took 3 bases from V and 6 from J, leaving 15 bases between them. CDR3 nucleotide sequence: TGTGCCAGCAGCTTTGCGCCTGTGGGTGGCAATGAGCAGTTCTTC. Residues: CASSFAPVGGNEQFF.

This clone was observed a handful of times. The CDR3: CASSLQRNEQFF. The CDR3 DNA reads as TGTGCCAGCAGCCTACAGAGAAATGAGCAGTTCTTC. This chain uses TRBV7-6 with TRBJ2-1; D unresolved. The CDR3 totals 12 residues. Trimming shortened V by 5 bases and J by 7 bases, and 9 bases separated the two germline ends. CDR1 and CDR2 from the germline V gene are SGHVS and FNYEAQ.

The chain carries TRBV15 and TRBJ2-7; possibly TRBD2 for D (6 bases). The CDR3 consists of 13 residues. Looked up from germline, CDR1 is LNHNV and CDR2 is YYDKDF (reference sequence). Trimming took 5 bases from V and 6 from J, leaving 14 bases between them. The CDR3 coding sequence is TGTGCCACCAGCCCGACTAGGTCTGCCGAGCAGTACTTC. Its translation is CATSPTRSAEQYF.

The V gene is TRBV10-1, the J gene TRBJ2-7; D is possibly TRBD1 (5 bases). Deletions cut 5 bases from V and 4 bases from J, with 9 bases between. CDR1 and CDR2 (germline): WNHNN, SYGVQD (reference sequence). CDR3 length: 12 amino acids. CDR3 coding DNA: TGCGCCAGCAGTCCCGACAGATACGAGCAGTACTTC. Translation: CASSPDRYEQYF.

V is TRBV6-5 and J is TRBJ1-1; possible D gene TRBD1, 5 bases. V was trimmed by 2 bases and J by 3 bases, leaving 10 bases between them. Looked up from germline, CDR1 is MNHEY and CDR2 is SVGAGI. The CDR3 is 14 amino acids. The CDR3, as DNA: TGTGCCAGCAGTTACGGTCAGGGTTACACTGAAGCTTTCTTT. This codes for CASSYGQGYTEAFF.

V and J are TRBV11-3 and TRBJ2-1, with no clear D. Per germline, CDR1 SGHNT and CDR2 YENEEA. CDR3 length equals 13 residues. Between the trimmed V and J ends, which lost 1 base and 1 base, there was a span of 2 bases. The CDR3 is CASSLGSYNEQFF. CDR3 DNA: TGTGCCAGCAGCTTAGGATCCTACAATGAGCAGTTCTTC.

This chain connects TRBV5-1 to TRBJ1-5; the D gene is possibly TRBD1 (5 bases). This CDR3 contains 15 residues. V lost 2 bases and J lost 6, with 15 bases in between. Germline V gene data show CDR1 as SGHRS and CDR2 as YFSETQ. CDR3 nucleotide sequence: TGCGCCAGCAGCTTTCTCGGGACGGTGGGTCAGCCCCAGCATTTT. Amino acids: CASSFLGTVGQPQHF.

This clone was counted once. The chain couples TRBV19 to TRBJ2-1; TRBD2 matches at 7 bases. Germline-derived CDR1 and CDR2 are LNHDA and SQIVND (reference sequence). V trimming: 3 bases; J trimming: 3 bases; junction bases outside the gene matches: 2. The CDR3 covers 14 residues. CDR3 region: CASSIGGSYNEQFF. The CDR3, as DNA: TGTGCCAGTAGTATCGGCGGGAGCTACAATGAGCAGTTCTTC.

The J gene is TRBJ2-5, the V gene TRBV15; D may be TRBD1 or TRBD2 (5 bases each). Trimming cost V 1 base and J 4 bases, with 16 bases left between them. The CDR3 covers 16 residues. Germline CDR1 LNHNV, CDR2 YYDKDF (reference sequence). CDR3 coding DNA: TGTGCCACCAGCAGAGTAGGCGGGCAGGGCCGAGAGACCCAGTACTTC. Its translation: CATSRVGGQGRETQYF. The whole variable domain, filled in from reference TRBV15 and TRBJ2-5, reads DAMVIQNPRYQVTQFGKPVTLSCSQTLNHNVMYWYQQKSSQAPKLLFHYYDKDFNNEADTPDNFQSRRPNTSFCFLDIRSPGLGDTAMYLCATSRVGGQGRETQYFGPGTRLLVL.

The rearrangement links TRBV9 to TRBJ1-1, with unresolved D. With 0 bases removed from V and 5 bases from J, the gap between germline ends came to 8 bases. CDR3 length: 13 amino acids. Looked up from germline, CDR1 is SGDLS and CDR2 is YYNGEE. CDR3 coding DNA: TGTGCCAGCAGCGTAGAGATTTTGACTGAAGCTTTCTTT. This gives the protein CASSVEILTEAFF.

V and J are TRBV19 and TRBJ2-5, with 10 positions matching TRBD1. CDR3 length equals 14 residues. Per the germline V gene, CDR1 is LNHDA and CDR2 is SQIVND (reference sequence). With V trimmed by 7 bases and J by 7 bases, 9 bases remained unmatched. Here the CDR3 DNA reads TGTGCCAGTAACCCGGGACAGGGGCAGGGGACCCAGTACTTC. It translates to CASNPGQGQGTQYF.

This clone turned up a few times. V is TRBV2 and J is TRBJ2-2; D gene uncertain. The V gene's germline CDR1 is SNHLY and CDR2 FYNNEI. V lost 7 bases, J lost 5 bases, and 8 bases lay in between. The CDR3 consists of 12 residues. In DNA form, the CDR3 reads TGTGCCAGCAAAGGCGAAACCGGGGAGCTGTTTTTT. Translated, it gives CASKGETGELFF.

V usage is TRBV12-5 and J usage is TRBJ1-3, with D tentatively TRBD1 (6 bases). The germline gives CDR1 LGHNT, CDR2 FRNRAP. This CDR3 contains 13 residues. V dropped 6 bases and J dropped 8 bases, with 14 bases sitting between them. This CDR3 reads CASGRTEYYTIYF. For the CDR3, the DNA is TGTGCTAGTGGAAGGACAGAGTATTACACCATATATTTT.

J is TRBJ2-3 and V is TRBV19; D ambiguous. This CDR3 region has 12 residues. V gave up 5 bases and J gave up 6 bases, with 9 bases separating them. Germline lookup yields CDR1 LNHDA and CDR2 SQIVND (reference sequence). CDR3 in DNA: TGTGCCAGTAGTTTTTCTGGGGATACGCAGTATTTT. Its protein is CASSFSGDTQYF.

This sequence joins TRBV7-6 and TRBJ2-7, with a tentative D call TRBD2 (6 bases). V was shortened by 5 bases and J by 6 bases, with 17 bases between the two germline ends. This CDR3 comprises 14 residues. The germline V gene has CDR1 SGHVS and CDR2 FNYEAQ. CDR3 nucleotides: TGTGCCAGCAGCCGCGTGGAGCGGGCAAGCGAGCAGTACTTC. This codes for CASSRVERASEQYF. The full variable domain, in which reference TRBV7-6 and TRBJ2-7 provide the parts outside the CDR3, is GAGVSQSPRYKVTKRGQDVALRCDPISGHVSLYWYRQALGQGPEFLTYFNYEAQQDKSGLPNDRFSAERPEGSISTLTIQRTEQRDSAMYRCASSRVERASEQYFGPGTRLTVT.

V usage is TRBV7-9 and J usage is TRBJ2-5, with a tentative D call TRBD1 (5 bases). Germline-derived CDR1 and CDR2 are SEHNR and FQNEAQ (reference sequence). V was clipped by 1 base and J by 5 bases, with 11 bases between them. The CDR3 covers 14 residues. The CDR3 reads CASSLVQGRETQYF. The CDR3 DNA follows: TGTGCCAGCAGCTTAGTTCAGGGAAGGGAGACCCAGTACTTC. The full variable domain, completed using reference TRBV7-9 and TRBJ2-5, is DTGVSQNPRHKITKRGQNVTFRCDPISEHNRLYWYRQTLGQGPEFLTYFQNEAQLEKSRLLSDRFSAERPKGSFSTLEIQRTEQGDSAMYLCASSLVQGRETQYFGPGTRLLVL.

This clone was detected only once. The genes are TRBV30 and TRBJ2-7; 11 positions match TRBD1. The CDR3 spans 15 residues. CDR1 GTSNPN and CDR2 SVGIG come from the germline V gene (reference sequence). V gave up 3 bases and J gave up 3 bases; unmatched junction bases: 7. In DNA form, the CDR3 reads TGTGCCTGGAGCCTGGGGACAGGGGGTAACTACGAGCAGTACTTC. It specifies CAWSLGTGGNYEQYF.

This sequence joins TRBV9 and TRBJ2-7; no firm D call. Trimming cost V 3 bases and J 7 bases, with 8 bases left between them. The CDR3 totals 11 residues. The germline V gene has CDR1 SGDLS and CDR2 YYNGEE. The CDR3 spells CASSATGEQYF. In DNA form, the CDR3 reads TGTGCCAGCAGCGCGACTGGAGAGCAGTACTTC. Variable domain in full (rest from reference TRBV9 and TRBJ2-7): DSGVTQTPKHLITATGQRVTLRCSPRSGDLSVYWYQQSLDQGLQFLIQYYNGEERAKGNILERFSAQQFPDLHSELNLSSLELGDSALYFCASSATGEQYFGPGTRLTVT.

This clone was seen a single time. The chain uses TRBV10-1 and TRBJ2-2; D call uncertain. V lost 0 bases to trimming and J lost 4 bases, with 6 bases between them. CDR3 size: 14 residues. Germline V gives CDR1 WNHNN, CDR2 SYGVQD (reference sequence). The CDR3 protein is CASSESGSTGELFF. The CDR3 DNA sequence: TGCGCCAGCAGTGAGTCCGGCAGCACCGGGGAGCTGTTTTTT.